This is a list of T cell receptor beta chains from one sample in a study of vaccination and CD4 T cells after COVID-19. The antigens these receptors bind are not known. Each CDR3 protein is one row after TCRdb ran MiXCR on the PCR reads. The data show roughly 3,800 distinct CDR3 sequences, roughly 15% seen once. Sequenced sample: CD4+ T cells from blood, cultured in vitro. The receptors shown here come from a human donor who had recovered from COVID-19. The CDR3 runs from the conserved cysteine through the conserved F or W. Each record gives: V gene, D gene, clone size, J gene, CDR3 protein, CDR3 DNA. The D gene is left open where the match is weak. Clone sizes are given selectively: once, few, many, or a class where the clone is expanded.

TRBV9	TRBD1	few	TRBJ1-2	CASSLQGARFGYTF	TGTGCCAGCAGCTTACAGGGGGCGAGGTTTGGCTACACCTTC
TRBV3-1	NA	few	TRBJ1-5	CASSQVSHERSNQPQHF	TGTGCCAGCAGCCAAGTATCACACGAAAGGAGCAATCAGCCCCAGCATTTT
TRBV20-1	NA	NA	TRBJ2-7	CSAQHRDYEQYF	TGCAGTGCCCAGCACAGGGACTACGAGCAGTACTTC
TRBV20-1	NA	few	TRBJ2-7	CSAREPRETYEQYF	TGCAGTGCTAGAGAGCCGAGAGAGACATACGAGCAGTACTTC
TRBV18	NA	NA	TRBJ2-7	CASSPFQPSYEQYF	TGTGCCAGCTCACCGTTTCAGCCCTCCTACGAGCAGTACTTC
TRBV6-1	NA	few	TRBJ1-1	CASSEARGVNTEAFF	TGTGCCAGCAGTGAAGCGCGGGGAGTGAACACTGAAGCTTTCTTT
TRBV28	NA	NA	TRBJ1-1	CASSSTRGAGGTEAFF	TGTGCCAGCAGTTCTACCCGAGGGGCGGGGGGCACTGAAGCTTTCTTT
TRBV6-5	NA	few	TRBJ2-5	CASSYSGGQETQYF	TGTGCCAGCAGTTACTCGGGGGGGCAGGAGACCCAGTACTTC
TRBV27	NA	few	TRBJ2-7	CATQAVTGLYEQYF	TGTGCCACCCAGGCGGTAACAGGGCTCTACGAGCAGTACTTC
TRBV4-1	NA	NA	TRBJ1-4	CASSPHGDGLNEKLFF	TGCGCCAGCAGCCCCCACGGCGACGGCCTAAATGAAAAACTGTTTTTT
TRBV5-1	TRBD1	medium-sized	TRBJ2-3	CASSLTGTGYSTDTQYF	TGCGCCAGCAGCTTGACGGGGACAGGCTATAGCACAGATACGCAGTATTTT
TRBV27	NA	NA	TRBJ1-1	CASRRLGQGTEAFF	TGTGCCAGCAGAAGGTTGGGCCAGGGGACTGAAGCTTTCTTT
TRBV4-2	NA	NA	TRBJ1-1	CASSQITKGRSLRAFF	TGTGCCAGCAGCCAGATCACTAAAGGACGGAGCCTCAGAGCTTTCTTT
TRBV2	TRBD2	few	TRBJ2-7	CASSAEAGSYEQYF	TGTGCCAGCAGTGCAGAAGCGGGGTCCTACGAGCAGTACTTC
TRBV12-3/TRBV12-4	NA	NA	TRBJ1-2	CASSSSLYGYTF	TGTGCCAGCAGTTCCTCTTTATATGGCTACACCTTC
TRBV5-1	TRBD2	NA	TRBJ2-1	CASSHGTSGGAVYEQFF	TGCGCCAGCAGCCACGGGACTAGCGGGGGGGCCGTATATGAGCAGTTCTTC
TRBV7-9	TRBD1	NA	TRBJ1-2	CASSPGTGRDGYTF	TGTGCCAGCAGCCCCGGGACAGGGAGAGATGGCTACACCTTC